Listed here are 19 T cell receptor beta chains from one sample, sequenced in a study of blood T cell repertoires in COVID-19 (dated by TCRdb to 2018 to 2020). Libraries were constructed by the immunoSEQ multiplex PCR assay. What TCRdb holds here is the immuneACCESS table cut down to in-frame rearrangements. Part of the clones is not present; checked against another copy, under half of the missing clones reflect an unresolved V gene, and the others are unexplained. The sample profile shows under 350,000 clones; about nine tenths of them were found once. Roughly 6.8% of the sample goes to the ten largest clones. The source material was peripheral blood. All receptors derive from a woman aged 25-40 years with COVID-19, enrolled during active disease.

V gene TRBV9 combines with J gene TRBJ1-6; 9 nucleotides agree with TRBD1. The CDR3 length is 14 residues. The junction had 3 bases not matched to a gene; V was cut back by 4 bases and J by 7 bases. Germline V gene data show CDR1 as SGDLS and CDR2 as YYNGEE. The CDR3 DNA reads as TGTGCCAGCAGCAGAGACAGGGGGAATTCACCCCTCCACTTT. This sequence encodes CASSRDRGNSPLHF.

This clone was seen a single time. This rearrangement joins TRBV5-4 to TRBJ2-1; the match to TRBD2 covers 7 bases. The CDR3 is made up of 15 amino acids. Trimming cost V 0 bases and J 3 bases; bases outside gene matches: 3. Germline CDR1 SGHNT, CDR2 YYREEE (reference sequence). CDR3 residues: CASSLAPSGYNEQFF. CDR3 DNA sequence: TGTGCCAGCAGCTTGGCACCTAGCGGCTACAATGAGCAGTTCTTC.

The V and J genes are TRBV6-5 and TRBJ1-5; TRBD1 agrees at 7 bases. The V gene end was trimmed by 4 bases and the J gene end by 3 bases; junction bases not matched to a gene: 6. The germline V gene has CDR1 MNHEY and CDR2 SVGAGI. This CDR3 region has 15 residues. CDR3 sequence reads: CASSLNRGPNQPQHF. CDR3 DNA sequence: TGTGCCAGCAGTTTAAACAGGGGACCCAATCAGCCCCAGCATTTT.

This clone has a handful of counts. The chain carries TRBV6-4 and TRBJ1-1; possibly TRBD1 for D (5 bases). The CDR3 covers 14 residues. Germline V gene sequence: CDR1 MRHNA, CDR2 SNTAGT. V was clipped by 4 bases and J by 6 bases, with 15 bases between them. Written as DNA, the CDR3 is TGTGCCAGCAGTGCATCCGGGGGGGTCTCTGAAGCTTTCTTT. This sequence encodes CASSASGGVSEAFF.

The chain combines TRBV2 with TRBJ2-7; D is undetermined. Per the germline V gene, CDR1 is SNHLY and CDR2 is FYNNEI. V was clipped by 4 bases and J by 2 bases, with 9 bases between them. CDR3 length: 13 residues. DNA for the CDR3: TGTGCCAGCAGTGGAGACAACACCTACGAGCAGTACTTC. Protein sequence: CASSGDNTYEQYF.

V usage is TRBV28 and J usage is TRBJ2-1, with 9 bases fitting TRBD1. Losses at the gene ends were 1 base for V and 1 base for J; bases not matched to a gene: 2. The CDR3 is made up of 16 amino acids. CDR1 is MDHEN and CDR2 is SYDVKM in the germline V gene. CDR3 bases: TGTGCCAGCAGTTTATTACAGGGGGCATCCTACAATGAGCAGTTCTTC. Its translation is CASSLLQGASYNEQFF.

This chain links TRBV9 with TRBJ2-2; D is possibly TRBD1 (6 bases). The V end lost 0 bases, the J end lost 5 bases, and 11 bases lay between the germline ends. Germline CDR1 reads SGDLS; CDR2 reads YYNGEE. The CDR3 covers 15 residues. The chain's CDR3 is CASSVAVTGTGELFF. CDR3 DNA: TGTGCCAGCAGCGTAGCGGTTACAGGGACCGGGGAGCTGTTTTTT.

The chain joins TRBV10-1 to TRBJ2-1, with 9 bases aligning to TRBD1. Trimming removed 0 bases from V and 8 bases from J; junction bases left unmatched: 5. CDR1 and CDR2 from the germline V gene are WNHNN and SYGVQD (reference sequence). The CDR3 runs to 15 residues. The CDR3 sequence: CASSESGTGTHEQFF. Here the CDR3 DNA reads TGCGCCAGCAGTGAGTCAGGGACAGGGACCCATGAGCAGTTCTTC.

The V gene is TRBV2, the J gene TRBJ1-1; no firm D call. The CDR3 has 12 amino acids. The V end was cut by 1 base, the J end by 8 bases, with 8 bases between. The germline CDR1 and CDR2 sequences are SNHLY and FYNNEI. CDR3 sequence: CASSEVAGEAFF. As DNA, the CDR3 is TGTGCCAGCAGTGAAGTCGCGGGCGAAGCTTTCTTT.

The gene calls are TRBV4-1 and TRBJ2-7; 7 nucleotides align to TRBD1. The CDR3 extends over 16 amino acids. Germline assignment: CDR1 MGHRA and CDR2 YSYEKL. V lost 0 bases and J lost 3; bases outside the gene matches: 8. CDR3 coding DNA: TGCGCCAGCAGCCAAGAGTTAAGGACAGGCGTCTACGAGCAGTACTTC. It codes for CASSQELRTGVYEQYF.

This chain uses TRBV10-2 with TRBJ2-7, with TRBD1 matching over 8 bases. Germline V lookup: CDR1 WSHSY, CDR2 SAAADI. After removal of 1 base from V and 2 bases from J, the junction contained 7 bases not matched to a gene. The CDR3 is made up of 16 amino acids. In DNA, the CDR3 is TGCGCCAGCAGTGAGTGGGGGACAGGTAAAACCTACGAGCAGTACTTC. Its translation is CASSEWGTGKTYEQYF.

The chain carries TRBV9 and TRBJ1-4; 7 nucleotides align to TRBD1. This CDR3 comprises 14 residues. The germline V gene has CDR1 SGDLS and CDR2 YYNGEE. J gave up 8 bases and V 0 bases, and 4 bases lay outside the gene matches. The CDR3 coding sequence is TGTGCCAGCAGCGTAGGACAGGGAGGCGAAAAACTGTTTTTT. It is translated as CASSVGQGGEKLFF.

CDR3 residues: CASSLVGGQTEAFF. DNA for the CDR3: TGTGCCAGCAGTCTGGTGGGGGGGCAAACTGAAGCTTTCTTT. The genes are TRBV28 and TRBJ1-1, with a possible D match to TRBD1 (6 bases). V lost 5 bases and J lost 5, with 15 bases in between. Per germline, CDR1 MDHEN and CDR2 SYDVKM. The CDR3 is 14 residues long. Together with reference TRBV28 and TRBJ1-1, the CDR3 gives the full variable domain: DVKVTQSSRYLVKRTGEKVFLECVQDMDHENMFWYRQDPGLGLRLIYFSYDVKMKEKGDIPEGYSVSREKKERFSLILESASTNQTSMYLCASSLVGGQTEAFFGQGTRLTVV.

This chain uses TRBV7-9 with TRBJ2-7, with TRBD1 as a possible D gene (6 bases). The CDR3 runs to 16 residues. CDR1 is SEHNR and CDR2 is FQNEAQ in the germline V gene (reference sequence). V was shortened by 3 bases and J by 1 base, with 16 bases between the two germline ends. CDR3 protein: CASSFQGYSSSYEQYF. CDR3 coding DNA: TGTGCCAGCAGCTTCCAGGGGTACTCCTCTTCCTACGAGCAGTACTTC. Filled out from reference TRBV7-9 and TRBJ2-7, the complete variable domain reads DTGVSQNPRHKITKRGQNVTFRCDPISEHNRLYWYRQTLGQGPEFLTYFQNEAQLEKSRLLSDRFSAERPKGSFSTLEIQRTEQGDSAMYLCASSFQGYSSSYEQYFGPGTRLTVT.

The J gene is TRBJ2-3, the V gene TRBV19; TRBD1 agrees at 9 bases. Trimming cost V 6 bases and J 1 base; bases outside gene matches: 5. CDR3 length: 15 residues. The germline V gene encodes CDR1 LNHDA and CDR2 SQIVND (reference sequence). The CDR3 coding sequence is TGTGCCAGTAGCGCGCGGGACAGGGGCACAGATACGCAGTATTTT. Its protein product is CASSARDRGTDTQYF.

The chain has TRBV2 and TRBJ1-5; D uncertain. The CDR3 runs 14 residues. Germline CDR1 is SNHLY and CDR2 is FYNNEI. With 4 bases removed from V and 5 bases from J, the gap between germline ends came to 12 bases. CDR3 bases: TGTGCCAGCAGTGTGACGATGGGAGATCAGCCCCAGCATTTT. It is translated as CASSVTMGDQPQHF. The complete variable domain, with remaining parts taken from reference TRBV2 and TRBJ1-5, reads EPEVTQTPSHQVTQMGQEVILRCVPISNHLYFYWYRQILGQKVEFLVSFYNNEISEKSEIFDDQFSVERPDGSNFTLKIRSTKLEDSAMYFCASSVTMGDQPQHFGDGTRLSIL.

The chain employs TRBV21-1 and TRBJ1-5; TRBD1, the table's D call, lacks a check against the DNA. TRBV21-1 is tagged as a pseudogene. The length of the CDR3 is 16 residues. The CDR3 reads CASSGRPGTSFEPQHF. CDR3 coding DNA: TGTGCCAGCAGCGGGCGTCCCGGGACAAGTTTTGAGCCCCAGCATTTT.

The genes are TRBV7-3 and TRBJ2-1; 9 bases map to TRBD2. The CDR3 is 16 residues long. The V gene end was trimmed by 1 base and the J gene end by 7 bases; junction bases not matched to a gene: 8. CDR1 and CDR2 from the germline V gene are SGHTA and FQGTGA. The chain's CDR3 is CASSLMGSGSLNEQFF. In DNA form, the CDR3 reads TGTGCCAGCAGCTTAATGGGTAGCGGGAGTTTGAATGAGCAGTTCTTC.

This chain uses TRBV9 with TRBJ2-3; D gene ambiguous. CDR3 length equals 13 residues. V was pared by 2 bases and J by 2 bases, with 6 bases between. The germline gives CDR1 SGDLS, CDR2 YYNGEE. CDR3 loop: CASSVQNTDTQYF. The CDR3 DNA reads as TGTGCCAGCAGCGTCCAGAACACAGATACGCAGTATTTT. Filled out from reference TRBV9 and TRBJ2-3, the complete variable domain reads DSGVTQTPKHLITATGQRVTLRCSPRSGDLSVYWYQQSLDQGLQFLIQYYNGEERAKGNILERFSAQQFPDLHSELNLSSLELGDSALYFCASSVQNTDTQYFGPGTRLTVL.